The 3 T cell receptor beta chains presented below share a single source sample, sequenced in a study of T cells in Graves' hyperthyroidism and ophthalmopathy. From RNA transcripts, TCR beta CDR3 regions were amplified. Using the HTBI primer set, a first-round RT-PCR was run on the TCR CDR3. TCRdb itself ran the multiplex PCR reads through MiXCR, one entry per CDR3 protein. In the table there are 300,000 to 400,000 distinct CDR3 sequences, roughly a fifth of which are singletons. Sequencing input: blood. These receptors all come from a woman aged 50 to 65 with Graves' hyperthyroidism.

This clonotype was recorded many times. The CDR3 bases are TGCAGTGCTAGGACAGACTACGAAAAACTGTTTTTT. It encodes CSARTDYEKLFF. This sequence joins TRBV20-1 and TRBJ1-4; weak D call: TRBD1 (5 bases). The CDR3 extends over 12 amino acids. Germline V gene data show CDR1 as DFQATT and CDR2 as SNEGSKA (reference sequence). V lost 3 bases and J lost 8, with 10 bases in between.

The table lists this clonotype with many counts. The CDR3 region has the DNA TGTGCCAGCAGTTTTGCGGGGGCGACCCAAGAGACCCAGTACTTC. As protein: CASSFAGATQETQYF. The chain joins TRBV28 to TRBJ2-5, with D possibly TRBD2 on 7 matching bases. The ends were cut back, 3 bases at V and 1 base at J, with 12 bases in the middle. Germline V gives CDR1 MDHEN, CDR2 SYDVKM. CDR3 size: 15 residues.

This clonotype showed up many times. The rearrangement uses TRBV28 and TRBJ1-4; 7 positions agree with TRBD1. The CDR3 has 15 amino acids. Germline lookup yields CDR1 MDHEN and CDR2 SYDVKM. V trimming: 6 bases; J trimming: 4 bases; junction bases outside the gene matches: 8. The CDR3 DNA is TGTGCCAGCAGGGGAGGACAGGCGATTAATGAAAAACTGTTTTTT. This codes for CASRGGQAINEKLFF.